This T cell receptor beta chain was found in a study of T cell repertoires in cytomegalovirus infection. MiXCR, applied by TCRdb to the reads, yields one record per CDR3 protein. This table has around 450,000 distinct CDR3 sequences, about 33% appearing once. Looked up from germline, CDR1 is SGHVS and CDR2 is FNYEAQ. V lost 2 bases, J lost 4 bases, and 7 bases stayed unmatched. The CDR3 runs to 16 residues. This clonotype was counted a few times. Sequencing was carried out using PBMCs. The receptor's source is a human donor in good health (CMV status not recorded). Some clones in this sample may be carry-over from other donors' samples. The chain links TRBV7-6 to TRBJ1-2; 10 nucleotides align to TRBD1. CDR3 residues: CASSLFGTGVFYGYTF. The CDR3 DNA reads TGTGCCAGCAGCTTATTTGGGACAGGGGTTTTCTATGGCTACACCTTC.